This TCR beta chain originates from a study of shared clonotypes between healthy human individuals. A note on this clone: Different DNA sequences within this sample yield the same CDR3.

TCRdb keeps only in-frame clones here, not all; method: immunoSEQ multiplex PCR. This table has about 2 million clones, roughly 94% appearing once. The sample consisted of naive CD4+ T cells sorted from blood. Subset described: CD45RA+ positively selected. The receptor's source is a man aged 18 to 29 in good health.

CDR3 DNA: TGTGCCATCAGTGAGTCGGGGCGGAACACCGGGGAGCTGTTTTTT. Amino acid sequence: CAISESGRNTGELFF. The rearrangement uses TRBV10-3 and TRBJ2-2, with D tentatively TRBD1 (5 bases). The V gene lost 0 bases and the J gene lost 1 base, with 6 bases spanning the gap. Per germline, CDR1 ENHRY and CDR2 SYGVKD. CDR3 length: 15 residues.